This TCR beta chain was sequenced during a study of OX40 agonist ivuxolimab in advanced cancers. Turning to the overall study: Ivuxolimab was an agonistic, fully human IgG2 monoclonal antibody directed against OX40 (CD134), a costimulatory receptor. The purpose of peripheral TCRbeta sequencing was to test whether ivuxolimab changed TCR sequence diversity and led to clonal T-cell expansion. A male proportion of under 85% and a mean age of about 60 years, ranging from roughly 23 to 85, were recorded for the dose-escalation cohort. The paper describes the monotherapy dose-escalation part (N ≈ 52 patients) of the phase I trial of ivuxolimab. Intravenous ivuxolimab was administered to patients every 2 weeks at six dose levels: 0.01, 0.1, 0.3, 1.5, 3 and 10 mg/kg. Partial responses occurred in three dose-escalation patients: two with cutaneous melanoma and one with hepatocellular carcinoma. Among the roughly 54 dose-escalation patients, roughly 20 had hepatocellular carcinoma, roughly 15 melanoma, 9 renal cell carcinoma and 9 head and neck cancer. Patients were allowed to have had prior anti-PD-1, anti-PD-L1 or anti-CTLA-4 therapy, and approximately 40% of the dose-escalation patients had previously received checkpoint inhibitors.

Trimmed from V: 4 bases; trimmed from J: 7 bases; junction bases lacking a gene match: 10. The germline V gene gives CDR1 as SGHTA and CDR2 as FQGNSA. The CDR3, cysteine through phenylalanine, is 15 amino acids long. Only the CDR3 DNA is retained, 45 bases long and in frame from the first base. Findings and caveats that apply to the study as a whole: After ivuxolimab, CD8+ T cells had more expanded clones than CD4+ T cells on average. Antigen specificity was not determined for the clonally expanded peripheral T cells. In the 0.1-3.0 mg/kg groups, partial responders had among the lowest normalized peripheral clonal expansion, particularly in CD8+ T cells. At doses of 0.1 to 3.0 mg/kg, clonal expansion of both CD4+ and CD8+ T cells in blood was seen between baseline and week 6. Low levels of normalized T-cell clonal expansion were also seen in some patients who did not respond.

The trial excluded patients who had a history of autoimmune disease or who were on systemic immunosuppression. In every dose cohort, peripheral blood was drawn for TCR sequencing at baseline, cycle 4 day 1, and cycle 7 day 1. Samples were obtained from an open-label, multicenter, first-in-human phase I dose-escalation trial of ivuxolimab. Adults with locally advanced or metastatic melanoma, renal cell carcinoma, hepatocellular carcinoma or head and neck squamous cell carcinoma were enrolled in the trial. Before TCR sequencing, CD4+ T cells and CD8+ T cells from peripheral blood were sorted into separate populations. Genomic DNA was isolated from the sorted cells so that the TCRbeta CDR3 region could be sequenced. The immunoSEQ Assay was used for sequencing of TCRbeta CDR3 regions. Sourced from immuneACCESS, this table was stored by TCRdb with only in-frame sequences that have V and J called. A share of the clones is absent; for the studies checked, an unresolved V gene accounts for under half, and the remainder has no known explanation. Here the sample has about 59,000 clones; about nine tenths occur a single time. Roughly 0.76% of the sample is in the top ten clones.

Details on this clone: No cognate antigen has been identified for it. The input lacks base qualities; no much larger clone sits a single base away.

The receptor chain draws on TRBV7-2 and TRBJ2-4, with TRBD1 matching 7 junction bases. This sequence was found in an adult with an advanced solid tumor such as melanoma, head and neck, liver or kidney cancer. The material sequenced was CD4+ or CD8+ T cells sorted from blood, taken in a trial of the OX40 agonist ivuxolimab. The base sequence is TGTGCCAGCAGCTCCAACCCTGGGACAGTTAACATTCAGTACTTC. Its protein product is CASSSNPGTVNIQYF.